The sequence of this T cell receptor beta chain was determined in a study of cytomegalovirus exposure and HLA in healthy donors. Clones were read by immunoSEQ multiplex PCR, and TCRdb kept only the in-frame ones, dropping some. The sample includes 68,000 or so clones, around 97% seen only once; the top ten take more than 2%. Deletions cut 4 bases from V and 10 bases from J, with 17 bases between. The CDR3 loop spans 13 amino acids. Germline values: CDR1 SGDLS, CDR2 YYNGEE. The chain carries TRBV9 and TRBJ1-2; D perhaps matches TRBD1 (6 bases). What was sequenced was PBMCs. The origin of this receptor is a man aged 18 to 29 in good health and CMV-seronegative. Written as DNA, the CDR3 is TGTGCCAGCAGCCCGACAGGTGATCCCATCTACACCTTC. Protein: CASSPTGDPIYTF.